The clone carrying this TCR beta chain was seen many times. The target antigen is unknown. The data are from a study of identical twins. Study-level results: The same donors were not followed; conclusions instead depended on cross-sectional statistical analysis. Out-of-frame alpha sequences common to twins were enriched for low generation probability. Monozygotic twins shared more out-of-frame TCR alpha than recombination models predicted.

Template switching added a universal primer site; cDNA carried unique molecular identifiers. TCRdb re-derived calls from the 5' RACE reads in MiXCR, one entry per CDR3 protein. Of 1.5 million or so distinct CDR3 sequences detected, roughly 35% appear once; the ten largest clones hold about 0.27%. CDR1 is MDHEN and CDR2 is SYDVKM in the germline V gene. V was cut by 8 bases and J by 1 base, with 6 bases left in between. This CDR3 contains 11 residues. The chain combines TRBV28 with TRBJ2-7; D remains unclear. The specimen was cord blood. This sequence originates from a newborn girl in good health. As DNA, the CDR3 is TGTGCCAGCGGCCGGTCCTACGAGCAGTACTTC. Amino acid sequence: CASGRSYEQYF. Full variable domain (outside the CDR3, taken from reference TRBV28 and TRBJ2-7): DVKVTQSSRYLVKRTGEKVFLECVQDMDHENMFWYRQDPGLGLRLIYFSYDVKMKEKGDIPEGYSVSREKKERFSLILESASTNQTSMYLCASGRSYEQYFGPGTRLTVT.